This T cell receptor beta chain was documented in a study of PD-1 blockade in classical Hodgkin lymphoma. Study overall: Nivolumab dosed at 3 mg/kg went to patients intravenously every 2 weeks.

Each and every patient relapsed after autologous stem cell transplantation, and patients got differing brentuximab vedotin exposure. Under best response, outcomes were complete response, partial response or progressive disease. A remark on this clone: Its antigen is unidentified.

Sequencing was performed with immunoSEQ multiplex PCR; in TCRdb, only in-frame clones are kept and a portion is missing. The data hold tens of thousands of clones, with about 89% observed a single time. Overall study results and limits: With respect to the repertoire differences, their causes, possibly disease activity or prior therapy, remain undefined. By cycle point C4D1, TCR diversity had risen significantly in CD4+ cells (but not CD8+ cells).

Germline CDR1 and CDR2: WNHNN and SYGVQD (reference sequence). CDR3 length: 18 residues. V lost 0 bases and J lost 7; bases outside the gene matches: 14. The specimen was peripheral blood mononuclear cells (PBMCs), collected at baseline. V usage is TRBV10-1 and J usage is TRBJ2-1, with 8 positions matching TRBD2. This clonotype originated in a human donor with classical Hodgkin lymphoma. Here the CDR3 reads CASSESLDGRARRNEQFF. CDR3 nucleotide sequence: TGCGCCAGCAGTGAGTCGCTTGACGGGAGGGCCAGGCGAAATGAGCAGTTCTTC.